The T cell receptor (beta chain) under discussion was sequenced for a study of vaccination effects on CD4 cells after COVID-19. The CDR3 runs 18 residues. The V segment lost 5 bases and the J segment 4 bases; nucleotides outside the gene matches: 9. The V gene's germline CDR1 is KGHSH and CDR2 LQKENI. Points on this clone: Its antigen is as yet unknown.

The table came from immunoSEQ multiplex PCR; TCRdb's copy has only in-frame clones and leaves some out. The sample lists about 66,000 clones, approximately 76% occurring once. In the ViraFEST assay, antigen-specific CD4+ clonotypes were identified by expansion after peptide-pool stimulation. CD4+ T cell isolation took place after less than 13 days of culture. Everyone in the study got two shots of either the BNT162b2 or mRNA-1273 vaccine. The sequence was collected from a human donor who received a COVID-19 vaccine. This chain uses TRBV18 with TRBJ2-3; 16 bases fit TRBD2. This specimen consisted of CD4+ T cells from PBMCs cultured with HCoV-OC43 spike peptides, obtained after COVID-19 vaccination. Subset indicated: HCoV-OC43 spike overlapping peptide pool stimulation. CDR3 loop: CASSFSGTSGGESDTQYF. The CDR3 region has the DNA TGTGCCAGCTCATTCTCCGGGACTAGCGGGGGGGAGTCAGATACGCAGTATTTT.